These 15 T cell receptor beta chains share one sample of origin, sequenced in a study of cytomegalovirus exposure and HLA in healthy donors. The study ran its PCR with 60 Vbeta and 13 Jbeta primers. Produced via immunoSEQ multiplex PCR; TCRdb's table is partial and in-frame only. The data contain roughly 100,000 clones, under 90% of them singletons. Sample: PBMCs. These receptors all stem from a man aged 45 to 65 in good health and CMV-seronegative.

The gene calls are TRBV19 and TRBJ2-3; the D gene is possibly TRBD1 (6 bases). Per the germline V gene, CDR1 is LNHDA and CDR2 is SQIVND (reference sequence). This CDR3 is built from 15 residues. V shed 5 bases and J shed 4 bases, with 16 bases lying between them. CDR3 nucleotides: TGTGCCAGTAGTGAAGGCAGGGGAGTAGCAGATACGCAGTATTTT. Amino acids: CASSEGRGVADTQYF.

CDR3 nucleotide sequence: TGTGCCATCAGTGACTCGTCGCAGGGGACCTCCTACGAGCAGTACTTC. The encoded protein is CAISDSSQGTSYEQYF. V usage is TRBV10-3 and J usage is TRBJ2-7, with D possibly TRBD1 on 6 matching bases. CDR1 ENHRY and CDR2 SYGVKD come from the germline V gene. Trimming took off 3 bases at V and 0 bases at J, with 15 bases between the two ends. This CDR3 is 16 amino acids long.

In nucleotides, the CDR3 is TGTGCCTGGAGTGCCCGGGGCGGGACAGGGGCACCGTATAGCAATCAGCCCCAGCATTTT. It yields the protein CAWSARGGTGAPYSNQPQHF. The chain combines TRBV30 with TRBJ1-5, with TRBD1 matching over 10 bases. This CDR3 has 20 amino acids. Looked up from germline, CDR1 is GTSNPN and CDR2 is SVGIG (reference sequence). V lost 1 base to trimming and J lost 0 bases; unmatched junction nucleotides: 15.

Details on this clone: Other DNA sequences in this sample translate to the same CDR3. This chain links TRBV7-2 with TRBJ2-7, with TRBD2 matching over 7 bases. Trimming cost V 4 bases and J 2 bases; bases outside gene matches: 8. The CDR3 runs 15 residues. Looked up from germline, CDR1 is SGHTA and CDR2 is FQGNSA. The CDR3 region is CASSSRGGGPYEQYF. The CDR3, as DNA: TGTGCCAGCAGCTCAAGGGGCGGGGGTCCCTACGAGCAGTACTTC. Full variable domain (remainder filled in from reference TRBV7-2 and TRBJ2-7): GAGVSQSPSNKVTEKGKDVELRCDPISGHTALYWYRQSLGQGLEFLIYFQGNSAPDKSGLPSDRFSAERTGGSVSTLTIQRTQQEDSAVYLCASSSRGGGPYEQYFGPGTRLTVT.

The gene calls are TRBV5-1 and TRBJ2-1; 7 bases map to TRBD1. J gave up 0 bases and V 6 bases, and 3 bases lay outside the gene matches. The CDR3 runs 14 residues. CDR1 and CDR2 (germline): SGHRS, YFSETQ. CDR3 loop: CASKGAGSYNEQFF. The CDR3 DNA is TGCGCCAGCAAGGGGGCGGGCTCCTACAATGAGCAGTTCTTC.

The gene calls are TRBV28 and TRBJ1-3; D might be TRBD1 (5 bases). In germline, CDR1 is MDHEN, CDR2 SYDVKM. The CDR3 runs to 19 residues. V was pared by 4 bases and J by 0 bases, with 22 bases between. For the CDR3, the DNA is TGTGCCAGCAGTTCCAGTAGGGGATGGGTTACTCTCTCTGGAAACACCATATATTTT. Encoded protein: CASSSSRGWVTLSGNTIYF.

The chain couples TRBV28 to TRBJ2-1; 14 bases fit TRBD2. V shed 10 bases and J 6 bases; nucleotides not matched to a gene: 11. Germline-derived CDR1 and CDR2 are MDHEN and SYDVKM. The CDR3 covers 16 residues. CDR3: CATGTSGSIGANEQFF. CDR3 nucleotides: TGTGCCACCGGGACTAGCGGGAGTATTGGTGCCAATGAGCAGTTCTTC.

The rearrangement links TRBV9 to TRBJ2-7, with 9 bases lining up with TRBD2. After removal of 0 bases from V and 5 bases from J, the junction contained 12 bases not matched to a gene. Looked up from germline, CDR1 is SGDLS and CDR2 is YYNGEE. The CDR3 has 17 residues. The DNA for the CDR3 is TGTGCCAGCAGCGTAGCCCCCCTGCGGGAGGGTAAGAACGAGCAGTACTTC. Translation gives CASSVAPLREGKNEQYF.

The V gene is TRBV7-2, the J gene TRBJ1-5; no firm D call. Trimming left V 5 bases short and J 5 bases short, with 16 bases between. Germline loops: CDR1 SGHTA, CDR2 FQGNSA. The CDR3 spans 15 residues. DNA for the CDR3: TGTGCCAGCAGCCGCACCTCCGTAGGAGATCAGCCCCAGCATTTT. It yields the protein CASSRTSVGDQPQHF.

For the CDR3, the DNA is TGTGCCAGTCGGGGGCCGGGACAGGGCCAAGAGACCCAGTACTTC. It codes for CASRGPGQGQETQYF. This sequence joins TRBV19 and TRBJ2-5, with TRBD1 identical over 9 bases. Germline CDR1 and CDR2: LNHDA and SQIVND (reference sequence). The CDR3 has 15 amino acids. J was trimmed by 1 base and V by 8 bases; bases with no gene match: 8.

The genes are TRBV27 and TRBJ1-6; TRBD1 agrees at 7 bases. After removal of 4 bases from V and 7 bases from J, the junction contained 7 bases not matched to a gene. The CDR3 is 15 residues long. CDR1 is MNHEY, CDR2 SMNVEV, per germline (reference sequence). This chain's CDR3 is CASSYRDSMNSPLHF. DNA for the CDR3: TGTGCCAGCAGTTACCGGGACAGTATGAATTCACCCCTCCACTTT.

The V and J genes are TRBV7-9 and TRBJ1-1, with TRBD1 identical over 8 bases. This CDR3 comprises 16 residues. The V gene's germline CDR1 is SEHNR and CDR2 FQNEAQ (reference sequence). Trimming removed 4 bases from V and 5 bases from J; junction bases left unmatched: 12. CDR3 protein: CASSYTQGAQGTEAFF. The CDR3, as DNA: TGTGCCAGCAGCTATACGCAGGGGGCGCAGGGTACTGAAGCTTTCTTT.

The V gene is TRBV19, the J gene TRBJ2-7; 7 nucleotides agree with TRBD1. After removal of 0 bases from V and 2 bases from J, the junction contained 4 bases not matched to a gene. The CDR3 is 15 residues long. Germline lookup yields CDR1 LNHDA and CDR2 SQIVND (reference sequence). DNA of the CDR3: TGTGCCAGTAGTATAGAGCCGGGACAGACCTACGAGCAGTACTTC. Its protein product is CASSIEPGQTYEQYF.

This chain joins TRBV2 and TRBJ2-3, with TRBD2 matching 8 bases. V was clipped by 10 bases and J by 0 bases; unmatched bases: 6. Per germline, CDR1 SNHLY and CDR2 FYNNEI. CDR3 length: 14 residues. CDR3 sequence reads: CATKRERSTDTQYF. In DNA form, the CDR3 reads TGTGCCACCAAGCGGGAGAGAAGCACAGATACGCAGTATTTT.

For the CDR3, the DNA is TGTGCCAGCAGTCCAGGGGGGACAGGGTCCCCCGAGCAGTACTTC. Its translation is CASSPGGTGSPEQYF. The chain uses TRBV5-6 and TRBJ2-7; TRBD1 aligns across 9 bases. The CDR3 spans 15 residues. Germline V gives CDR1 SGHDT, CDR2 YYEEEE. J lost 6 bases, V lost 5 bases, and 12 bases had no gene match. Combining the CDR3 with reference TRBV5-6 and TRBJ2-7 gives the whole variable domain DAGVTQSPTHLIKTRGQQVTLRCSPKSGHDTVSWYQQALGQGPQFIFQYYEEEERQRGNFPDRFSGHQFPNYSSELNVNALLLGDSALYLCASSPGGTGSPEQYFGPGTRLTVT.